A selection of T cell receptor beta chains follows, all from one sample in a study of T-cell reconstitution after alpha-beta-depleted transplantation in children. TCRdb ran MiXCR on the PCR reads and lists one entry per CDR3 protein. The data contain 550,000 to 600,000 distinct CDR3 sequences, more than 20% of them singletons. Sequenced here: PBMCs, mostly from graft donor cells, sampled 360 days after TCRalphabeta/CD19-depleted stem cell transplant. The receptors were sampled from a boy under three years old who had a stem cell transplant for acute myeloid leukemia, so the T cells may come from the graft donor. The CDR3 runs from the conserved cysteine through the conserved F or W. D genes are given only for firm matches. Clone size is stated in some rows and not others, as once, few, many or a class when expanded.

clone_size,v_call,j_call,d_call,cdr3_aa,cdr3_nt
-,TRBV5-6,TRBJ2-6,-,CASSKTGNSGANVLTF,TGTGCCAGCAGCAAAACAGGAAACTCTGGGGCCAACGTCCTGACTTTC
many,TRBV20-1,TRBJ1-5,TRBD1,CSAHGQGKGNQPQHF,TGCAGTGCTCACGGACAGGGGAAGGGCAATCAGCCCCAGCATTTT
-,TRBV7-9,TRBJ2-1,TRBD2,CASSLRRGGVNEQFF,TGTGCCAGCAGCTTAAGGCGCGGGGGGGTCAATGAGCAGTTCTTC
-,TRBV6-2/TRBV6-3,TRBJ1-5,-,CASSYSQDNQPQHF,TGTGCCAGCAGTTACTCTCAGGATAATCAGCCCCAGCATTTT
few,TRBV25-1,TRBJ2-1,-,CASSEYLGGERKFGDFEQFF,TGTGCCAGCAGTGAATATTTGGGCGGTGAGCGAAAGTTTGGAGATTTTGAGCAGTTCTTC
-,TRBV6-5,TRBJ2-2,-,CASSYSPTSNTGELFF,TGTGCCAGCAGTTACTCCCCTACCTCGAACACCGGGGAGCTGTTTTTT
-,TRBV6-5,TRBJ1-1,TRBD1,CASSYPGQGNTEAFF,TGTGCCAGCAGTTACCCCGGACAGGGTAACACTGAAGCTTTCTTT
few,TRBV12-3/TRBV12-4,TRBJ1-1,-,CASSLAYGSEAFF,TGTGCCAGCAGTTTAGCGTACGGCAGTGAAGCTTTCTTT
-,TRBV7-2,TRBJ2-3,-,CASSSLWASTDTQYF,TGTGCCAGCAGCTCCTTGTGGGCTAGCACAGATACGCAGTATTTT
many,TRBV5-6,TRBJ2-1,TRBD2,CASTIQRGGYNEQFF,TGTGCCAGCACCATCCAACGGGGGGGATACAATGAGCAGTTCTTC
-,TRBV6-1,TRBJ2-1,TRBD2,CASSPQRGAYNEQFF,TGTGCCAGCAGTCCTCAGCGGGGGGCCTACAATGAGCAGTTCTTC
many,TRBV20-1,TRBJ2-3,TRBD2,CSAATSDLILDTQYF,TGCAGTGCAGCTACTAGCGATCTGATTCTAGATACGCAGTATTTT
few,TRBV6-2/TRBV6-3,TRBJ2-7,-,CASSYFLDRDWSYEQYF,TGTGCCAGCAGTTACTTCCTTGACCGGGACTGGTCCTACGAGCAGTACTTC
-,TRBV6-2/TRBV6-3,TRBJ2-4,-,CASRTPGRGNIQYF,TGTGCCAGCCGAACGCCCGGCAGGGGCAACATTCAGTACTTC
-,TRBV24-1,TRBJ2-2,-,CATRGGKSSNTGELFF,TGTGCCACCAGGGGGGGAAAAAGTTCGAACACCGGGGAGCTGTTTTTT
-,TRBV12-3/TRBV12-4,TRBJ2-4,-,CASSSTPGLAKNIQYF,TGTGCCAGCAGCTCTACCCCAGGGCTAGCCAAAAACATTCAGTACTTC
few,TRBV29-1,TRBJ2-5,TRBD1,CSVDYRGSGTQYF,TGCAGCGTGGACTACAGGGGGTCGGGGACCCAGTACTTC